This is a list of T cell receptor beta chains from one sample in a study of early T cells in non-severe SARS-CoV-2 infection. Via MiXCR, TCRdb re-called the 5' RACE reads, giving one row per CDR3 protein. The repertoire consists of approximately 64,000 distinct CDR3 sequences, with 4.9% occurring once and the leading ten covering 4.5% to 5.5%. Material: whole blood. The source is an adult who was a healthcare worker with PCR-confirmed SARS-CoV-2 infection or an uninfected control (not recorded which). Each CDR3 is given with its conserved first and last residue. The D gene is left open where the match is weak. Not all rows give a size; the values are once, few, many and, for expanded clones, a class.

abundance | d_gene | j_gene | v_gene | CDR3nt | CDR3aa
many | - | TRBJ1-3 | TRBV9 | TGTGCCAGCAGCGTAGGAGTGATGGGGTCAGGAAACACCATATATTTT | CASSVGVMGSGNTIYF
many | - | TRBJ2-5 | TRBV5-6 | TGTGCCAGCAGCTTGATTAGGGAAGGGTACCAAGAGACCCAGTACTTC | CASSLIREGYQETQYF
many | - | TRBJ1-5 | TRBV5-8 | TGTGCCAGCAGCTCGGAGGGAAGCAATCAGCCCCAGCATTTT | CASSSEGSNQPQHF
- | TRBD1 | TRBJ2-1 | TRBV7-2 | TGTGCCAGCAGCCCGGGACAGGTTGGCAATGAGCAGTTCTTC | CASSPGQVGNEQFF
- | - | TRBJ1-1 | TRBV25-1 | TGTGCCAGCACTTCATATATGAACACTGAAGCTTTCTTT | CASTSYMNTEAFF
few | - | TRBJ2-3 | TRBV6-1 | TGTGCCAGCAGTCCGGCGGGGTTCACAGATACGCAGTATTTT | CASSPAGFTDTQYF
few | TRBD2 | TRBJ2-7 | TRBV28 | TGTGCCAGCAGTTCCCCCACTAGCGGCCTGCACCCCTACGAGCAGTACTTC | CASSSPTSGLHPYEQYF
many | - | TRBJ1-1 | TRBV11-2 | TGTGCCAGCAGCTTCGTAACAGAATCTGAAGCTTTCTTT | CASSFVTESEAFF
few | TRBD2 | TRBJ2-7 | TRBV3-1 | TGTGCCAGCAGCCAAGACCCTAGCGGGGCCGAGCAGTACTTC | CASSQDPSGAEQYF
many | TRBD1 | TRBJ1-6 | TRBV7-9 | TGTGCCAGCAGCTTGGGGACAGGGCAAGGTTCACCCCTCCACTTT | CASSLGTGQGSPLHF
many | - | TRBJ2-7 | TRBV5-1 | TGCGCCAGCAGCTTGGCCGCTAGCGCGACCTACGAGCAGTACTTC | CASSLAASATYEQYF
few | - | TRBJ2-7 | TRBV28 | TGTGCCAGCAGTTTCGGCGTCTTAAAACCTTACGAGCAGTACTTC | CASSFGVLKPYEQYF
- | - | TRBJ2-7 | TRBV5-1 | TGCGCCAGCAGGGACTCTCTCCCCTACGAGCAGTACTTC | CASRDSLPYEQYF
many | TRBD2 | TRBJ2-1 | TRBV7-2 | TGTGCCAGCAGCTTTCGGACTAGCGGGGCCTACAATGAGCAGTTCTTC | CASSFRTSGAYNEQFF
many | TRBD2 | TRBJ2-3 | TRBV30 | TGTGCCTGGAGTCTAGCGGGGCGGGGAGATACGCAGTATTTT | CAWSLAGRGDTQYF
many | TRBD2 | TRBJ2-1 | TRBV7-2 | TGTGCCAGCAGCTTAGTGTATGGCGGGAGCGATGAGCAGTTCTTC | CASSLVYGGSDEQFF
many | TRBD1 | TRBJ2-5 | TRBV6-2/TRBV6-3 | TGTGCCAGCAGTTCTTCAGGGGGCGCGGGCCAAGAGACCCAGTACTTC | CASSSSGGAGQETQYF
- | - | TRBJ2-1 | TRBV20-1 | TGCAGTGCTAGAGATCAACCCTACAATGAGCAGTTCTTC | CSARDQPYNEQFF
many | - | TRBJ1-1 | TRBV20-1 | TGCAGTGCTAGAGACCCCACAGGTCTTAAGAACACTGAAGCTTTCTTT | CSARDPTGLKNTEAFF
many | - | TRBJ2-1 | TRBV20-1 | TGCAGTGCTAGAGATGGGGGAAGTAATGAGCAGTTCTTC | CSARDGGSNEQFF
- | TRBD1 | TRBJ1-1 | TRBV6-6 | TGTGCCAGCAGTTACTCGGGTCGGACAGGGACGAGTAGTGAAGCTTTCTTT | CASSYSGRTGTSSEAFF
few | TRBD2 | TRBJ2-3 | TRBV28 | TGTGCCAGCATCACAGCGGGGACCACAGATACGCAGTATTTT | CASITAGTTDTQYF
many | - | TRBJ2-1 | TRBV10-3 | TGTGCCATCCTCAGGGAGGAGCAGTTCTTC | CAILREEQFF
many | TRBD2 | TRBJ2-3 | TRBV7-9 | TGTGCCAGCAGCCAGACACGAGGGAGGGATCGAACCACAGATACGCAGTATTTT | CASSQTRGRDRTTDTQYF
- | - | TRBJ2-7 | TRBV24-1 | TGTGCCACCAGTGATTCCACAGGGCAGGACGAGCAGTACTTC | CATSDSTGQDEQYF
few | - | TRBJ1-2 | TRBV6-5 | TGTGCCAGCAGTAGGACAGCAAGTAACTATGGCTACACCTTC | CASSRTASNYGYTF
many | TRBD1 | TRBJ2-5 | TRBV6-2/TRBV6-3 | TGTGCCAGCAGCACCCCTCGGTCAGGGGGTCAAGAGACCCAGTACTTC | CASSTPRSGGQETQYF
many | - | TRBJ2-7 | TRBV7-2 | TGTGCCAGCAACTTAGCGAGGGTCGACTACGAGCAGTACTTC | CASNLARVDYEQYF
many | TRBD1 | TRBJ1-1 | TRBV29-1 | TGCAGCGTTGCCGGGACAGGGGCCACTGAAGCTTTCTTT | CSVAGTGATEAFF
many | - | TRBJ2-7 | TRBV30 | TGTGCCTGGAAGGGAGACAGATACGAGCAGTACTTC | CAWKGDRYEQYF
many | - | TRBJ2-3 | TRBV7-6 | TGTGCCAGCAGCCCGCGGATTAGCACAGATACGCAGTATTTT | CASSPRISTDTQYF
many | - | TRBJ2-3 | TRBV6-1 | TGTGCCACCCCTATTCCTGGATCGGGGCACAGTCGTTTAATCGGTACGCAGTATTTT | CATPIPGSGHSRLIGTQYF
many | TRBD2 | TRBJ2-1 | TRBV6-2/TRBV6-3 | TGTGCCAGCAGTTTCCGACTAGCGGGAGGCCTAGGGAATGAGCAGTTCTTC | CASSFRLAGGLGNEQFF